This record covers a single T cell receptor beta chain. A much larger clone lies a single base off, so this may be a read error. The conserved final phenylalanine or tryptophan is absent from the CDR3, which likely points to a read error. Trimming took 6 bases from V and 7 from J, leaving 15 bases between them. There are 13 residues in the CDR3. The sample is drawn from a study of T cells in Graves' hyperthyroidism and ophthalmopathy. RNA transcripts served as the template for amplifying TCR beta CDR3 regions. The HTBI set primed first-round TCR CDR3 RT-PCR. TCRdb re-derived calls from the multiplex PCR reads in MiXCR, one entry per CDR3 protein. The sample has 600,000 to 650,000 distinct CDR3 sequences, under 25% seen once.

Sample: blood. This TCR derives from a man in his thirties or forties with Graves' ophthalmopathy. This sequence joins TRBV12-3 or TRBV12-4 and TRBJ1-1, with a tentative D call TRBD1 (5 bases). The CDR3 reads CASSKNRDDEAFL. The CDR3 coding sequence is TGTGCCAGCAGCAAAAACCGGGACGATGAAGCTTTCCTT.